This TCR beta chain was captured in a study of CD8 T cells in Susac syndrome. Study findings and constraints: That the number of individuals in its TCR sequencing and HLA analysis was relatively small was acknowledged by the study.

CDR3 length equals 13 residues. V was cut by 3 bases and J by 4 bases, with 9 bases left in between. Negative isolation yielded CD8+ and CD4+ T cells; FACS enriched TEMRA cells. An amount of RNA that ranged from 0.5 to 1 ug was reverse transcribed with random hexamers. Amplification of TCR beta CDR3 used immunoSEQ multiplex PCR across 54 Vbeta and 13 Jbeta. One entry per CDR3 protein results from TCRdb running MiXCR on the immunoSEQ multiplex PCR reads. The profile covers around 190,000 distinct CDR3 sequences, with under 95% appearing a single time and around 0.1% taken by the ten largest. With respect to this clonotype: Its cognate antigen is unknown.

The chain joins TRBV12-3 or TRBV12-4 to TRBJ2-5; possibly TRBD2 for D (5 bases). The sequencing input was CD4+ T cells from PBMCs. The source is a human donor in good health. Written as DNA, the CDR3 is TGTGCCAGCAGTTTTACGGGGAGAGAGACCCAGTACTTC. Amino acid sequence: CASSFTGRETQYF.